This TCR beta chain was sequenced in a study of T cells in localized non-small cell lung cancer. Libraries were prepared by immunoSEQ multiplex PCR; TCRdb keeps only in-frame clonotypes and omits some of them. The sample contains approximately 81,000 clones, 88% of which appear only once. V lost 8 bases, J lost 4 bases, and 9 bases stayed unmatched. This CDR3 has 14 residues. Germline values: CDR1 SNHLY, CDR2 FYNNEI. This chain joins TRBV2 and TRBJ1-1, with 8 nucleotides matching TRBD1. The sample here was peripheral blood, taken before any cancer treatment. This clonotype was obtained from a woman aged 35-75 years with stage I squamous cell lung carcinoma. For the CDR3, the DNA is TGTGCCAGCTCTGCTGGACAGGGATTCACTGAAGCTTTCTTT. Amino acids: CASSAGQGFTEAFF.